The 5 T cell receptor beta chains reported below all come from one sample, sequenced in a study of cytomegalovirus exposure and HLA in healthy donors. The PCR was carried out with 60 Vbeta primers and 13 Jbeta primers. Assay: immunoSEQ multiplex PCR; the TCRdb copy retains only in-frame clones and omits some. The profile shows tens of thousands of clones, 66% of them singletons. The sample taken for sequencing was PBMCs. These receptors all stem from a man aged 50 to 59 in good health and CMV-seropositive.

The chain employs TRBV11-2 and TRBJ2-7; 10 bases map to TRBD2. CDR3 length equals 17 residues. Germline CDR1 is SGHAT and CDR2 is FQNNGV. V was clipped by 0 bases and J by 0 bases; unmatched bases: 5. CDR3 DNA sequence: TGTGCCAGCAGCTTAGATTGGCTAGCGGGGGCCTCCTACGAGCAGTACTTC. This translates into CASSLDWLAGASYEQYF.

The gene calls are TRBV4-3 and TRBJ2-5, with 10 bases lining up with TRBD2. Trimming at V came to 0 bases and at J to 3 bases, leaving 1 base not matched to a gene. Per the germline V gene, CDR1 is LGHNA and CDR2 is YSLEER. The length of the CDR3 is 15 residues. As DNA, the CDR3 is TGCGCCAGCAGCCAAGATGGACTAGCGGAAGAGACCCAGTACTTC. Protein product: CASSQDGLAEETQYF.

V gene TRBV4-3 combines with J gene TRBJ2-1, with D possibly matching TRBD2 (6 bases). The CDR3 totals 15 residues. CDR1 is LGHNA and CDR2 is YSLEER in the germline V gene. V was shortened by 3 bases and J by 8 bases, with 17 bases between the two germline ends. Here the CDR3 DNA reads TGCGCCAGCAGCCAGGAACAAACTAGCTTCGATGAGCAGTTCTTC. Protein: CASSQEQTSFDEQFF.

This clone was detected only a few times. The gene calls are TRBV19 and TRBJ1-4; 11 bases align to TRBD1. The junction had 4 bases not matched to a gene; V was cut back by 5 bases and J by 5 bases. Germline V gene lookup returns CDR1 LNHDA and CDR2 SQIVND (reference sequence). CDR3 length: 15 amino acids. The CDR3 region is CASSHGTGGNEKLFF. As DNA, the CDR3 is TGTGCCAGTAGTCACGGGACAGGGGGAAATGAAAAACTGTTTTTT.

This clone appeared a few times. The rearrangement links TRBV5-1 to TRBJ1-1; unclear D gene. V dropped 4 bases and J dropped 3 bases, with 7 bases sitting between them. CDR1 is SGHRS, CDR2 YFSETQ, per germline. The CDR3 length is 12 residues. Here the CDR3 reads CASSTSDTEAFF. The CDR3 DNA sequence: TGCGCCAGCAGCACCTCAGACACTGAAGCTTTCTTT.